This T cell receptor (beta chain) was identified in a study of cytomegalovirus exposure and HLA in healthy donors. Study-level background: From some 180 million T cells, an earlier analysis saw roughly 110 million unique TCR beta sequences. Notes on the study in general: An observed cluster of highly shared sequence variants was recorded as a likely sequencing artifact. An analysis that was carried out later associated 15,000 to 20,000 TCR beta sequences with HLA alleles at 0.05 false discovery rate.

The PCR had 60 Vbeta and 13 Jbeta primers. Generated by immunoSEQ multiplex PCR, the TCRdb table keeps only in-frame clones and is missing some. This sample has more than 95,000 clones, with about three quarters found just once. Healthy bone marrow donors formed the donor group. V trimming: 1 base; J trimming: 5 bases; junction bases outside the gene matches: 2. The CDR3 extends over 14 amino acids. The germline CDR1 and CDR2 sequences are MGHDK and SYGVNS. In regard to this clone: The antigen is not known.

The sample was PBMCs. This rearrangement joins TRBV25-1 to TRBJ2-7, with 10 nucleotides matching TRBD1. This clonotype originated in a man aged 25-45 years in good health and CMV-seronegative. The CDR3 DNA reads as TGTGCCAGCAGTGAATGGGGGACAGGGGACGAGCAGTACTTC. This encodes CASSEWGTGDEQYF.